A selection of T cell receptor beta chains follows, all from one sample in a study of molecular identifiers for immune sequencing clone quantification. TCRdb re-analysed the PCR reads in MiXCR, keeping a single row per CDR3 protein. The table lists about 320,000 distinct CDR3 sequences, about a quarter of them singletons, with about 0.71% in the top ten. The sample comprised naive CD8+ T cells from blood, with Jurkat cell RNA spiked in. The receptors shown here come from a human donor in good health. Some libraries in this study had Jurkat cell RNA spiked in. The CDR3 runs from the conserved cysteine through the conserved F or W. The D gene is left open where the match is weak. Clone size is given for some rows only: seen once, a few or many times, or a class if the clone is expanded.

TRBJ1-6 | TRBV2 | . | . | CASMGSSSYNSPLHF | TGTGCCAGCATGGGGTCGAGCTCCTATAATTCACCCCTCCACTTT
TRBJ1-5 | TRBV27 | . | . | CASSPGTGVGPQHF | TGTGCCAGCAGTCCCGGGACGGGCGTGGGGCCCCAGCATTTT
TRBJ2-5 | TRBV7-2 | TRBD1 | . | CASSLSAGTGVETQYF | TGTGCCAGCAGCTTAAGCGCCGGGACAGGGGTTGAGACCCAGTACTTC
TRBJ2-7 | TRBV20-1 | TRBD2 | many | CSARDLVRLAAYEQYF | TGCAGTGCTAGAGATTTGGTCCGGCTAGCGGCCTACGAGCAGTACTTC
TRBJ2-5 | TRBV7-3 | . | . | CASSLGYNREEETQYF | TGTGCCAGCAGCTTAGGCTACAACAGGGAGGAAGAGACCCAGTACTTC
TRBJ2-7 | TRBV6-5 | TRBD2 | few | CASSYSTYPGGTYEQYF | TGTGCCAGCAGTTACTCGACTTATCCGGGGGGTACCTACGAGCAGTACTTC
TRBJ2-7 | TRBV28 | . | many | CASRKVRYGYEQYF | TGTGCCAGCAGAAAAGTCCGGTACGGCTACGAGCAGTACTTC
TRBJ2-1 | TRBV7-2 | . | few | CASSFHPPTRGGGNEQFF | TGTGCCAGCAGCTTCCACCCCCCTACTAGGGGGGGGGGGAATGAGCAGTTCTTC
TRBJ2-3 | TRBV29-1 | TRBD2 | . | CSVEVWGRAGDTQYF | TGCAGCGTTGAAGTTTGGGGGAGGGCTGGAGATACGCAGTATTTT
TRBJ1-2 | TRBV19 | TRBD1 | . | CASSPGQGDVGYGYTF | TGTGCCAGTAGTCCCGGACAGGGGGATGTTGGCTATGGCTACACCTTC
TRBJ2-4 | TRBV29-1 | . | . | CSVEKTDENIQYF | TGCAGCGTTGAAAAGACAGACGAAAACATTCAGTACTTC
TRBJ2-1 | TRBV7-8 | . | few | CASSLAPHRYNEQFF | TGTGCCAGCAGCTTAGCGCCCCACCGCTACAATGAGCAGTTCTTC
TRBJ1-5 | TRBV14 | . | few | CASSQGYQPQHF | TGTGCCAGCAGCCAAGGTTACCAGCCCCAGCATTTT
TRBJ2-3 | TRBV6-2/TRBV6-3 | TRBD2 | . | CASSLGLADRTDTQYF | TGTGCCAGCAGTCTGGGACTAGCGGACCGCACAGATACGCAGTATTTT
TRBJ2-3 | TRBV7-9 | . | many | CASSKVVDDTQYF | TGTGCCAGCAGCAAGGTCGTCGACGATACGCAGTATTTT
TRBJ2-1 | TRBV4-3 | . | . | CASSQDRAKYNELFF | TGCGCCAGCAGCCAAGATCGGGCTAAGTACAATGAGCTGTTCTTC
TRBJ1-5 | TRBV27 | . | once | CVSSTKKNQPQHF | TGTGTCAGCAGCACAAAGAAGAATCAGCCCCAGCATTTT
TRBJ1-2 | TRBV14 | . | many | CASSQDRLYGYTF | TGTGCCAGCAGCCAAGATAGACTCTATGGCTACACCTTC
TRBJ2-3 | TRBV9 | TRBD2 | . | CASSGSGRAADTQYF | TGTGCCAGCAGCGGAAGCGGGAGGGCCGCAGATACGCAGTATTTT
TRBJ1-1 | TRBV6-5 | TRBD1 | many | CASSYGQGDTEAFF | TGTGCCAGCAGTTACGGACAGGGGGACACTGAAGCTTTCTTT
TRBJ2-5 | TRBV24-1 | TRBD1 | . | CATGTGDYNEQYF | TGTGCCACCGGGACAGGCGATTACAATGAGCAGTACTTC
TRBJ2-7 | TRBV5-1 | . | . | CASSLTGTAYEQYF | TGCGCCAGCAGCTTGACAGGGACCGCCTACGAGCAGTACTTC
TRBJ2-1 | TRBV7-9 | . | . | CASSLVGPRWNSYNEQFF | TGTGCCAGCAGCTTAGTGGGACCCCGATGGAACTCCTACAATGAGCAGTTCTTC
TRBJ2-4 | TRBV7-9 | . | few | CASSLGPDRGTYIQYF | TGTGCCAGCAGCTTGGGCCCGGACCGCGGTACCTACATTCAGTACTTC
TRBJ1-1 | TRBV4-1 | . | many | CASSQDPGAINTEAFF | TGCGCCAGCAGCCAAGATCCGGGGGCGATAAACACTGAAGCTTTCTTT
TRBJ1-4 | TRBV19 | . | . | CASTDRSTNEKLFF | TGTGCCAGCACCGACAGGTCAACTAATGAAAAACTGTTTTTT
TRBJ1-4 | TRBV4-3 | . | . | CASSQEWSGAGSNEKLFF | TGCGCCAGCAGCCAAGAGTGGAGTGGGGCAGGAAGTAATGAAAAACTGTTTTTT
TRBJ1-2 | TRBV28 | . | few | CASSPDSGPAIHTF | TGTGCCAGCAGTCCGGACAGCGGACCTGCAATCCACACCTTC
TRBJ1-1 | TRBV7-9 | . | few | CASSPVTGDTEAFF | TGTGCCAGCAGCCCAGTGACGGGGGACACTGAAGCTTTCTTT
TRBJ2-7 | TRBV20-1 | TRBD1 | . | CSATGTGGYEQYF | TGCAGTGCTACCGGGACAGGGGGTTACGAGCAGTACTTC
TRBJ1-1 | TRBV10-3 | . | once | CAISGATEAFF | TGTGCCATTTCAGGGGCCACTGAAGCTTTCTTT
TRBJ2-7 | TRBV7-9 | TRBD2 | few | CASSISGNYYEQYF | TGTGCCAGCAGCATTAGCGGGAATTACTACGAGCAGTACTTC
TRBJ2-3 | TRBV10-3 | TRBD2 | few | CAISDGLAGRTDTQYF | TGTGCCATCAGTGACGGGCTAGCGGGGCGCACAGATACGCAGTATTTT
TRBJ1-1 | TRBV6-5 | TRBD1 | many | CASFLTGGTEAFF | TGTGCCAGCTTCCTGACAGGGGGCACTGAAGCTTTCTTT
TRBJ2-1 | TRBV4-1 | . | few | CASSHRNNEQFF | TGCGCCAGCAGCCACCGAAACAATGAGCAGTTCTTC
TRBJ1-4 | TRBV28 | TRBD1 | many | CASSSQTGRNEKLFF | TGTGCCAGCAGTTCCCAGACAGGGCGGAATGAAAAACTGTTTTTT
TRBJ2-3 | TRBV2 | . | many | CASSDGAVSTDTQYF | TGTGCCAGCAGTGACGGGGCGGTCAGCACAGATACGCAGTATTTT
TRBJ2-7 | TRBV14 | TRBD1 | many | CASSQDWSGGPPEQYF | TGTGCCAGCAGCCAAGATTGGTCAGGGGGTCCTCCCGAGCAGTACTTC
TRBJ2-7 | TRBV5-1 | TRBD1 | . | CASSFPRDRVDEQYF | TGCGCCAGCAGCTTCCCCCGGGACAGGGTCGACGAGCAGTACTTC
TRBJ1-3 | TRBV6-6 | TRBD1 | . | CASSYRSPDRSGNTIYF | TGTGCCAGCAGTTACAGATCTCCGGACAGGTCTGGAAACACCATATATTTT
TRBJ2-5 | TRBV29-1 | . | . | CSVEDYGYETQYF | TGCAGCGTTGAAGATTACGGTTACGAGACCCAGTACTTC
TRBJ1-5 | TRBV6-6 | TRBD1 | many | CASGTVSNQPQHF | TGTGCCAGCGGGACAGTTAGCAATCAGCCCCAGCATTTT
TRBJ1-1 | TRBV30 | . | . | CAWSGQRAEAFF | TGTGCCTGGAGTGGACAGCGGGCTGAAGCTTTCTTT
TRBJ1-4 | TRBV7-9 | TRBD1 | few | CASSLRTGGDEKLFF | TGTGCCAGCAGCTTACGGACAGGGGGGGATGAAAAACTGTTTTTT
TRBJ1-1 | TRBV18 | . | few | CASSPDEGIYTEAFF | TGTGCCAGCTCACCAGATGAGGGAATTTACACTGAAGCTTTCTTT
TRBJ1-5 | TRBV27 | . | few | CASSQGSIEPQHF | TGTGCCAGCAGTCAGGGGTCAATCGAGCCCCAGCATTTT
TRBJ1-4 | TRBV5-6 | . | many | CASSLAGVGSPWEKLFF | TGTGCCAGCAGCTTGGCTGGGGTCGGCAGTCCTTGGGAAAAACTGTTTTTT
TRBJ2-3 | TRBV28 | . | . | CASSVTQTVLADTQYF | TGTGCCAGCAGTGTCACCCAGACTGTGTTGGCAGATACGCAGTATTTT
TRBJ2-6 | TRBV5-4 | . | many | CASSLDGNSGANVLTF | TGTGCCAGCAGCTTGGACGGGAACTCTGGGGCCAACGTCCTGACTTTC
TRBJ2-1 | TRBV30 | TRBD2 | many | CAWRGLADNEQFF | TGTGCCTGGAGGGGACTAGCGGACAATGAGCAGTTCTTC
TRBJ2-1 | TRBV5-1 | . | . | CASREGSYNEQFF | TGCGCCAGCCGCGAGGGCAGCTACAATGAGCAGTTCTTC
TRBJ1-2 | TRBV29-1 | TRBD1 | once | CSVWKQGESYGYTF | TGCAGCGTCTGGAAGCAGGGGGAAAGCTATGGCTACACCTTC
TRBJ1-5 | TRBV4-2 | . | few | CASSQVLGRVQHF | TGTGCCAGCAGCCAAGTGCTTGGGCGCGTCCAGCATTTT
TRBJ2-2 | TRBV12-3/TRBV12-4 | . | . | CASSSRVGDGELFF | TGTGCCAGCAGTTCCCGAGTCGGCGACGGGGAGCTGTTTTTT
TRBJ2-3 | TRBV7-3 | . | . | CASSLSGALTDTQYF | TGTGCCAGCAGCTTAAGTGGGGCCCTCACAGATACGCAGTATTTT
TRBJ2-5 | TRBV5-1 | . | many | CASSLAGLGETQYF | TGCGCCAGCAGCTTGGCGGGGCTGGGGGAGACCCAGTACTTC
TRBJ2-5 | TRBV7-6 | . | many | CASSENLQRETQYF | TGTGCCAGCAGCGAGAATCTGCAACGGGAGACCCAGTACTTC
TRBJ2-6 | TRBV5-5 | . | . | CASSLVGSGANVLTF | TGTGCCAGCAGCTTGGTGGGGTCCGGGGCCAACGTCCTGACTTTC
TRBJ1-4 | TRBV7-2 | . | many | CASSQVTVNEKLFF | TGTGCCAGCAGCCAAGTGACAGTAAATGAAAAACTGTTTTTT
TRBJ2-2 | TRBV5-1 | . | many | CASSLGLVRNTGELFF | TGCGCCAGCAGCTTGGGATTGGTTAGGAACACCGGGGAGCTGTTTTTT